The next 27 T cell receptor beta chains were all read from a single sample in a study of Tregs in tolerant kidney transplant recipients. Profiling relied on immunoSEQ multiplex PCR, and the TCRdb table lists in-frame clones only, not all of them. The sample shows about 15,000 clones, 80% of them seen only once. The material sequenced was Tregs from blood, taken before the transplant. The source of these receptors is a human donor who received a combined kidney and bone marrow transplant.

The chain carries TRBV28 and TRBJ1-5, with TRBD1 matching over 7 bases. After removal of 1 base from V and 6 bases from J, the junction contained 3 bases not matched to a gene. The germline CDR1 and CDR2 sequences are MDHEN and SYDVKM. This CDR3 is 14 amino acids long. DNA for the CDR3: TGTGCCAGCAGTTTATCGTCAGGGGGTCAGCCCCAGCATTTT. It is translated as CASSLSSGGQPQHF.

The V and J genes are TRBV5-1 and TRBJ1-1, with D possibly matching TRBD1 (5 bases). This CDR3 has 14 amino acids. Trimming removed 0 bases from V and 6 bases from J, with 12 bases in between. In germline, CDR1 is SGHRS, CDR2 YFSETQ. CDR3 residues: CASSLEGVAAEAFF. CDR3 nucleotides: TGCGCCAGCAGCTTGGAAGGGGTTGCGGCTGAAGCTTTCTTT.

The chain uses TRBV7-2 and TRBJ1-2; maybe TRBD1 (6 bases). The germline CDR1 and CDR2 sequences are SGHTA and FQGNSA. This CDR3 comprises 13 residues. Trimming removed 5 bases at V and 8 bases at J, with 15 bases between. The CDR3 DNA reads TGTGCCAGCAGCCGACAGGCGGGGGAAGGCTACACCTTC. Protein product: CASSRQAGEGYTF.

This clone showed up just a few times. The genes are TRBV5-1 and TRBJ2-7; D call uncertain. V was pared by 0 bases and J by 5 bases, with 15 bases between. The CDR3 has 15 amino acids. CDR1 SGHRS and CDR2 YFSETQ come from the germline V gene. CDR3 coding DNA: TGCGCCAGCAGCTTGGTACAGCCTATATTGGACGAGCAGTACTTC. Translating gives CASSLVQPILDEQYF.

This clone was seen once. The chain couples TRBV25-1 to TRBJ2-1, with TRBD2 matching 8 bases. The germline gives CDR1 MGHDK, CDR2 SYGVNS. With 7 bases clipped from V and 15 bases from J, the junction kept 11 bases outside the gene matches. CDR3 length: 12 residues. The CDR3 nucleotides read TGTGCCAGCACCCCGGGGGGGCCAGCTAGGTTCTTC. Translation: CASTPGGPARFF.

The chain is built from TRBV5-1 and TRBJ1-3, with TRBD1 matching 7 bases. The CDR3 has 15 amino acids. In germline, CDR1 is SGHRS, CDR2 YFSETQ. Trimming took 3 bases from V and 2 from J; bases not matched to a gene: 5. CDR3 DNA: TGCGCCAGCAGCTCCCAGACAGGGACTGGAAACACCATATATTTT. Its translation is CASSSQTGTGNTIYF. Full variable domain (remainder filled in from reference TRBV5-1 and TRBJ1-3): KAGVTQTPRYLIKTRGQQVTLSCSPISGHRSVSWYQQTPGQGLQFLFEYFSETQRNKGNFPGRFSGRQFSNSRSEMNVSTLELGDSALYLCASSSQTGTGNTIYFGEGSWLTVV.

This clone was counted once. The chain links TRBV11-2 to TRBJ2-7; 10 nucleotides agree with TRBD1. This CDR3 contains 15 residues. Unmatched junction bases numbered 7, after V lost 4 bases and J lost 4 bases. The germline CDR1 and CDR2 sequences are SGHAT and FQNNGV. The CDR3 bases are TGTGCCAGCAGCTATCCGGGACAGGGGATTTACGAGCAGTACTTC. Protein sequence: CASSYPGQGIYEQYF.

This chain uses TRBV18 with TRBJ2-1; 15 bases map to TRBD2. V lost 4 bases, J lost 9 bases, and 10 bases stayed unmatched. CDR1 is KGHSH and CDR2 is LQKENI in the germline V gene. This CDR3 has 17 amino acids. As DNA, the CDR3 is TGTGCCAGCTCACGCTACCCGGGACTAGCGGGAGGCGGTGAGCAGTTCTTC. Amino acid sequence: CASSRYPGLAGGGEQFF.

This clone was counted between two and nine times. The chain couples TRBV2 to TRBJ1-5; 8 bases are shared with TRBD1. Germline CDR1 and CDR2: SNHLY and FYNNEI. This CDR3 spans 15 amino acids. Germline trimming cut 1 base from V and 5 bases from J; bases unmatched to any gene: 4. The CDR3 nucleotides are TGTGCCAGCAGTGAAGGACAGGGGACCTATCAGCCCCAGCATTTT. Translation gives CASSEGQGTYQPQHF.

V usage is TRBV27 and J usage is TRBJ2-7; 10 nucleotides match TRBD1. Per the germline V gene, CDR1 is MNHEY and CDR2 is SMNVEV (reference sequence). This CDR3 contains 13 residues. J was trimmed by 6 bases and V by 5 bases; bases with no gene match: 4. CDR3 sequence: CASSRDRGSEQYF. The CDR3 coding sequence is TGTGCCAGCAGTCGGGACAGGGGCAGCGAGCAGTACTTC.

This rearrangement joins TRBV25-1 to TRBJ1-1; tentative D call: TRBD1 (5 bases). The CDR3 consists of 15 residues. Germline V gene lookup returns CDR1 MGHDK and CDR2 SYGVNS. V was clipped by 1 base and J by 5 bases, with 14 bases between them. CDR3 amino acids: CASSELVGGWTEAFF. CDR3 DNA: TGTGCCAGCAGTGAATTAGTGGGGGGATGGACTGAAGCTTTCTTT.

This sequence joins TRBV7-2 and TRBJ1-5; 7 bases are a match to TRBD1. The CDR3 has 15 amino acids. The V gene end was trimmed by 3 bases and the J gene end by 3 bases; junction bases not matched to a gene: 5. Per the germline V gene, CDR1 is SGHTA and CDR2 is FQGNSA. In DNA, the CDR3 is TGTGCCAGCAGCTTCCGGACAGGCGACAATCAGCCCCAGCATTTT. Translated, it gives CASSFRTGDNQPQHF.

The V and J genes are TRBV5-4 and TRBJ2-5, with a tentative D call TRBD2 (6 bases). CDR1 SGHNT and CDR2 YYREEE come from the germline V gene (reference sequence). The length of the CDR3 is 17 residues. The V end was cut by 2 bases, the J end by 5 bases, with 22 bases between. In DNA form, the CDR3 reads TGTGCCAGCAGCTTTGGGGTTGTGGCGGGATTTCTGGAGACCCAGTACTTC. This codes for CASSFGVVAGFLETQYF.

CDR3 sequence (DNA): TGTGCCAGCAGCGTAAACAGGGTGAACACTGAAGCTTTCTTT. It yields the protein CASSVNRVNTEAFF. The V call is TRBV9, the J call TRBJ1-1, with a possible D match to TRBD1 (6 bases). There are 14 residues in the CDR3. Germline V CDR1 and CDR2: SGDLS, YYNGEE. The germline V and J ends were trimmed by 1 base and 0 bases, with 7 bases remaining between them.

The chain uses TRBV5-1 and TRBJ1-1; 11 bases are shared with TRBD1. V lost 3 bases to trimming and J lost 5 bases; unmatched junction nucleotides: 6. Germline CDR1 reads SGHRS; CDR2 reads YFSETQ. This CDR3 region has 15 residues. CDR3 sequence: CASSSGQGAMTEAFF. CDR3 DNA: TGCGCCAGCAGCTCCGGACAGGGGGCGATGACTGAAGCTTTCTTT. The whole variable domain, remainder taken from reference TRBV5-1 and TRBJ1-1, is KAGVTQTPRYLIKTRGQQVTLSCSPISGHRSVSWYQQTPGQGLQFLFEYFSETQRNKGNFPGRFSGRQFSNSRSEMNVSTLELGDSALYLCASSSGQGAMTEAFFGQGTRLTVV.

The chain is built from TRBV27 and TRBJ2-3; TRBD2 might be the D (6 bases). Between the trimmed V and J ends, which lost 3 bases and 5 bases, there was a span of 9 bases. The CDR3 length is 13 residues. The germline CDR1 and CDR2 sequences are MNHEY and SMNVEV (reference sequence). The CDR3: CASSLRGVDTQYF. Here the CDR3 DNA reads TGTGCCAGCAGTTTGCGGGGAGTAGATACGCAGTATTTT.

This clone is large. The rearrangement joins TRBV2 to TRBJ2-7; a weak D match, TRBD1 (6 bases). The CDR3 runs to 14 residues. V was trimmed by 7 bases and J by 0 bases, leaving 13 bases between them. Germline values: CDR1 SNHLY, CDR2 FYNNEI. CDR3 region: CASKAWTDSYEQYF. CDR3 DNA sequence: TGTGCCAGCAAGGCGTGGACAGACTCCTACGAGCAGTACTTC.

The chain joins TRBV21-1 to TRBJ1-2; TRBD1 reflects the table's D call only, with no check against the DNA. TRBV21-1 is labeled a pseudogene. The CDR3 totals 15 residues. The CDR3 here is CASSTKKGVLIGYTF. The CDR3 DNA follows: TGTGCCAGCAGCACCAAAAAGGGGGTGCTTATCGGCTACACCTTC.

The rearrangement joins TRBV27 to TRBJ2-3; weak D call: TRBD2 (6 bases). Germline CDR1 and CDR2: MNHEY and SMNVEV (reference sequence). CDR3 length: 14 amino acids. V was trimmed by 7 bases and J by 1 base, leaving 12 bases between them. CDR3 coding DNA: TGTGCCAGCAAACGGTGGGGGGGCACAGATACGCAGTATTTT. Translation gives CASKRWGGTDTQYF.

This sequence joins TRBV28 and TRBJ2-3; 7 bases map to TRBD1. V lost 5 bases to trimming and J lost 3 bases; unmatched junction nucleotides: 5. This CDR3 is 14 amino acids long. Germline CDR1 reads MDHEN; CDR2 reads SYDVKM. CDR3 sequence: CASSASTGTDTQYF. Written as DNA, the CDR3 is TGTGCCAGCAGTGCCTCGACAGGGACAGATACGCAGTATTTT.

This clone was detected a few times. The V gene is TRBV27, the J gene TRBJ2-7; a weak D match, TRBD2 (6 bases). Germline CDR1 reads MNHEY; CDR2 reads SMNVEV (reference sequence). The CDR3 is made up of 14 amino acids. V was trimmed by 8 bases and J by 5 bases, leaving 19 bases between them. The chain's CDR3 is CASGPGLRTNEQYF. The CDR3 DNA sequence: TGTGCCAGCGGCCCGGGACTCCGAACCAACGAGCAGTACTTC.

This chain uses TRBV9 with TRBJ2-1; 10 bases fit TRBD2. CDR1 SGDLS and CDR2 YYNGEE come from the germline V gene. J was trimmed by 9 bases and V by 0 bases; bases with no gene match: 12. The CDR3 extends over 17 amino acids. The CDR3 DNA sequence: TGTGCCAGCAGCGTAGCACCAGCGGGAGGGCCTGAGGGTGAGCAGTTCTTC. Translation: CASSVAPAGGPEGEQFF. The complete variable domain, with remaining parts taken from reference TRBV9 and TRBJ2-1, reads DSGVTQTPKHLITATGQRVTLRCSPRSGDLSVYWYQQSLDQGLQFLIQYYNGEERAKGNILERFSAQQFPDLHSELNLSSLELGDSALYFCASSVAPAGGPEGEQFFGPGTRLTVL.

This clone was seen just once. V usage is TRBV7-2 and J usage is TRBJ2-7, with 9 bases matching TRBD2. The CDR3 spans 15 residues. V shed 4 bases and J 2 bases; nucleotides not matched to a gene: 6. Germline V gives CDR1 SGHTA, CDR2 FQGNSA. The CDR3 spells CASSWGTSNTYEQYF. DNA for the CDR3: TGTGCCAGCAGCTGGGGGACTAGCAACACCTACGAGCAGTACTTC.

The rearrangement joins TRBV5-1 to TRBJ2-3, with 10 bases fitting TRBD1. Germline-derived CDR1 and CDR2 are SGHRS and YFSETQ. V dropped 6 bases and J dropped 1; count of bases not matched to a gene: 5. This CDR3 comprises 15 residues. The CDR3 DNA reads TGCGCCAGCACCAGGACAGGGGGGCGCACAGATACGCAGTATTTT. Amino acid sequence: CASTRTGGRTDTQYF.

CDR3 nucleotides: TGTGCCAGCAGCTTAGCGGGACATGGGAGCACTGAAGCTTTCTTT. It specifies CASSLAGHGSTEAFF. This chain connects TRBV11-2 to TRBJ1-1; weak D call: TRBD1 (6 bases). The V and J ends lost 1 base and 4 bases respectively, with 13 bases between them. The CDR3 is 15 amino acids. The V gene's germline CDR1 is SGHAT and CDR2 FQNNGV.

The CDR3 region is CASSSQRTPNYGYTF. Written as DNA, the CDR3 is TGTGCCAGCAGCTCACAGCGGACTCCAAACTATGGCTACACCTTC. The rearrangement links TRBV5-8 to TRBJ1-2; D unresolved. Germline loops: CDR1 SGHTS, CDR2 YDEGEE. The CDR3 has 15 residues. Trimming removed 3 bases from V and 2 bases from J, with 14 bases in between.

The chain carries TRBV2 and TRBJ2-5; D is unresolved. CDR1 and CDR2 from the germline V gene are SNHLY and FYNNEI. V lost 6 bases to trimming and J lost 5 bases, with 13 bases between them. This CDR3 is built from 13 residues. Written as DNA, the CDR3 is TGTGCCAGCAGCTTGGGCGCCTTGGAGACCCAGTACTTC. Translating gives CASSLGALETQYF.